This is a list of T cell receptor beta chains from one sample in a study of cytomegalovirus exposure and HLA in healthy donors. Repertoires were generated with immunoSEQ multiplex PCR, while TCRdb's copy carries only in-frame clones and drops some. Of about 150,000 clones listed, under 80% were seen once; the top ten hold roughly 2%. The sequenced sample consisted of PBMCs. Source of these receptors: a man aged 25-45 years in good health and CMV-seronegative. Both conserved end residues are part of each CDR3. The D gene is left open where the match is weak. Clone size is given for some rows only: seen once, a few or many times, or a class if the clone is expanded.

j_call: TRBJ1-3; d_call: NA; clone_size: few; v_call: TRBV6-5; cdr3_aa: CASSRDGGRGNTIYF; cdr3_nt: TGTGCCAGCAGTCGTGACGGGGGAAGAGGAAACACCATATATTTT
j_call: TRBJ2-3; d_call: TRBD2; clone_size: NA; v_call: TRBV5-4; cdr3_aa: CASSGGLVTDTQYF; cdr3_nt: TGTGCCAGCAGCGGAGGACTAGTCACAGATACGCAGTATTTT
j_call: TRBJ2-7; d_call: NA; clone_size: NA; v_call: TRBV6-5; cdr3_aa: CASTRGRAYEQYF; cdr3_nt: TGTGCCAGCACCAGAGGCCGAGCCTACGAGCAGTACTTC
j_call: TRBJ1-2; d_call: NA; clone_size: NA; v_call: TRBV2; cdr3_aa: CASSSGGPRTGGYTF; cdr3_nt: TGTGCCAGCAGTTCCGGGGGACCCCGGACGGGTGGCTACACCTTC
j_call: TRBJ1-1; d_call: TRBD1; clone_size: NA; v_call: TRBV30; cdr3_aa: CAWSNRGNTEAFF; cdr3_nt: TGTGCCTGGAGTAACAGGGGGAACACTGAAGCTTTCTTT
j_call: TRBJ1-1; d_call: NA; clone_size: NA; v_call: TRBV11-2; cdr3_aa: CASSSSSTGVNTEAFF; cdr3_nt: TGTGCCAGCAGCTCTAGTTCGACAGGCGTGAACACTGAAGCTTTCTTT
j_call: TRBJ2-1; d_call: TRBD1; clone_size: NA; v_call: TRBV10-3; cdr3_aa: CAIRGQGDNEQFF; cdr3_nt: TGTGCCATCAGGGGACAGGGAGACAATGAGCAGTTCTTC
j_call: TRBJ1-6; d_call: NA; clone_size: NA; v_call: TRBV6-1; cdr3_aa: CASSERGRNSPLHF; cdr3_nt: TGTGCCAGCAGTGAGCGGGGGAGGAATTCACCCCTCCACTTT
j_call: TRBJ1-5; d_call: NA; clone_size: NA; v_call: TRBV6-1; cdr3_aa: CASRAGGNQPQHF; cdr3_nt: TGTGCCAGCAGAGCGGGGGGCAATCAGCCCCAGCATTTT
j_call: TRBJ1-1; d_call: NA; clone_size: NA; v_call: TRBV7-2; cdr3_aa: CASSPNIGQTEAFF; cdr3_nt: TGTGCCAGCAGCCCAAACATCGGACAGACTGAAGCTTTCTTT
j_call: TRBJ1-2; d_call: NA; clone_size: NA; v_call: TRBV5-6; cdr3_aa: CASSFNIAYTF; cdr3_nt: TGTGCCAGCAGCTTTAACATAGCCTACACCTTC
j_call: TRBJ2-7; d_call: NA; clone_size: NA; v_call: TRBV7-2; cdr3_aa: CASSLVRANEQYF; cdr3_nt: TGTGCCAGCAGCTTAGTCAGGGCCAACGAGCAGTACTTC
j_call: TRBJ2-7; d_call: TRBD1; clone_size: NA; v_call: TRBV15; cdr3_aa: CATSRALGQGGEQYF; cdr3_nt: TGTGCCACCAGCAGGGCGTTGGGACAGGGGGGCGAGCAGTACTTC
j_call: TRBJ1-6; d_call: TRBD1; clone_size: NA; v_call: TRBV9; cdr3_aa: CASSAGQANSPLHF; cdr3_nt: TGTGCCAGCAGCGCCGGACAGGCGAATTCACCCCTCCACTTT
j_call: TRBJ2-1; d_call: TRBD1; clone_size: NA; v_call: TRBV6-1; cdr3_aa: CASRYRDSLNEQFF; cdr3_nt: TGTGCCAGCAGATACCGGGACAGCCTCAATGAGCAGTTCTTC
j_call: TRBJ2-5; d_call: TRBD1; clone_size: NA; v_call: TRBV7-7; cdr3_aa: CASSPGTGSLETQYF; cdr3_nt: TGTGCTAGCAGCCCCGGGACAGGGTCCTTAGAGACCCAGTACTTC
j_call: TRBJ2-7; d_call: TRBD1; clone_size: NA; v_call: TRBV5-1; cdr3_aa: CASSFLTGPYEQYF; cdr3_nt: TGCGCCAGCAGCTTTCTGACAGGGCCCTACGAGCAGTACTTC